This TCR beta chain was identified during a study of blood T cell repertoires in COVID-19. Sequencing used immunoSEQ multiplex PCR; TCRdb keeps in-frame clones, though not all of them. The sample yields under 350,000 clones, around 86% seen once. This CDR3 region has 15 residues. The trim removed 2 bases at V and 7 bases at J, leaving 7 bases unmatched. From germline, CDR1 is KGHSH and CDR2 LQKENI. The specimen sequenced was PBMCs or T cells enriched from blood (not recorded which). This clonotype originated in a woman between 40 and 50 years old with acute COVID-19. The chain joins TRBV18 to TRBJ1-3, with 8 positions matching TRBD1. This chain's CDR3 is CASSPGQGDGNTIYF. In DNA form, the CDR3 reads TGTGCCAGCTCACCAGGACAGGGAGACGGGAACACCATATATTTT.